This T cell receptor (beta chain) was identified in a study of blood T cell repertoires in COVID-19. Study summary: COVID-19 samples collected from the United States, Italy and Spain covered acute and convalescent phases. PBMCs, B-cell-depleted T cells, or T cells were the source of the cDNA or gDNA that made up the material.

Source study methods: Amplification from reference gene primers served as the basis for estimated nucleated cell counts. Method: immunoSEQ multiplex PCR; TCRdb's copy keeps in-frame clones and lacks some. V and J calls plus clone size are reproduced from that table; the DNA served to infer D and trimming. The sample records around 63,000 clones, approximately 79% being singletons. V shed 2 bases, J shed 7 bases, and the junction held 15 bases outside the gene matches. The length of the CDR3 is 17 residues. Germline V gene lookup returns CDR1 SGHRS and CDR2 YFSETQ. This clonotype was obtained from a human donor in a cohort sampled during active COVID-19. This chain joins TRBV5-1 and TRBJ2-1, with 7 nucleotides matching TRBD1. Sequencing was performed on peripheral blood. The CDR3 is CASSFPQVRDRGNEQFF. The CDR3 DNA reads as TGCGCCAGCAGCTTTCCCCAGGTTAGGGACAGAGGGAATGAGCAGTTCTTC.